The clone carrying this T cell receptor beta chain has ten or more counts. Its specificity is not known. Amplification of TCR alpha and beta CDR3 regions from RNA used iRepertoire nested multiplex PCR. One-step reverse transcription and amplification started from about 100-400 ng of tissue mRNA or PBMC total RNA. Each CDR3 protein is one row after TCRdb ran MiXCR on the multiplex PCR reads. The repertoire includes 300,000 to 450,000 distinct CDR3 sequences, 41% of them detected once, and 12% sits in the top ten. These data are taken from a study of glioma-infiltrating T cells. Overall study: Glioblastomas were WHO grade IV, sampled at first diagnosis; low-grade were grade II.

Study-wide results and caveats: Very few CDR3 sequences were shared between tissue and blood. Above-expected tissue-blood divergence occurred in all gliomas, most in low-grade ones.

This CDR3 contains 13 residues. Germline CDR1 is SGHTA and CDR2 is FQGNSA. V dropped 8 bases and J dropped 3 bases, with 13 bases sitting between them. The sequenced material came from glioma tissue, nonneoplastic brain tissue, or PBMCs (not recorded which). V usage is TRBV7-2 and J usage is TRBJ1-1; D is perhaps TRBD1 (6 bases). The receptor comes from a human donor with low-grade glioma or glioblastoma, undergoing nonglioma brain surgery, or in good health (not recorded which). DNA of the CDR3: TGTGCCAGCGATCCGAAGGGGGACACTGAAGCTTTCTTT. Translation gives CASDPKGDTEAFF. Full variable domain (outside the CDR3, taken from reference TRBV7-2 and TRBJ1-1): GAGVSQSPSNKVTEKGKDVELRCDPISGHTALYWYRQSLGQGLEFLIYFQGNSAPDKSGLPSDRFSAERTGGSVSTLTIQRTQQEDSAVYLCASDPKGDTEAFFGQGTRLTVV.